This T cell receptor (beta chain) derives from a study of T cells in Graves' hyperthyroidism and ophthalmopathy. The source material, RNA transcripts, was used to amplify TCR beta CDR3 regions. The HTBI primer set served for first-round RT-PCR of the TCR CDR3. In TCRdb, the multiplex PCR reads were re-called with MiXCR into one record per CDR3 protein. The table includes 300,000 to 450,000 distinct CDR3 sequences, 15% to 18% detected once. There are a few counts of this clonotype. This TCR derives from a young woman with Graves' hyperthyroidism that later progressed to Graves' ophthalmopathy. Sequencing was carried out using blood.

This chain's CDR3 is CASSLRPGLAGEGDEQYF. In DNA form, the CDR3 reads TGTGCCAGCAGCTTACGCCCGGGACTAGCGGGAGAAGGCGACGAGCAGTACTTC. The chain couples TRBV7-9 to TRBJ2-7; the match to TRBD2 covers 14 bases. The CDR3 is 18 residues long. After removal of 2 bases from V and 5 bases from J, the junction contained 11 bases not matched to a gene. Germline V CDR1 and CDR2: SEHNR, FQNEAQ (reference sequence).